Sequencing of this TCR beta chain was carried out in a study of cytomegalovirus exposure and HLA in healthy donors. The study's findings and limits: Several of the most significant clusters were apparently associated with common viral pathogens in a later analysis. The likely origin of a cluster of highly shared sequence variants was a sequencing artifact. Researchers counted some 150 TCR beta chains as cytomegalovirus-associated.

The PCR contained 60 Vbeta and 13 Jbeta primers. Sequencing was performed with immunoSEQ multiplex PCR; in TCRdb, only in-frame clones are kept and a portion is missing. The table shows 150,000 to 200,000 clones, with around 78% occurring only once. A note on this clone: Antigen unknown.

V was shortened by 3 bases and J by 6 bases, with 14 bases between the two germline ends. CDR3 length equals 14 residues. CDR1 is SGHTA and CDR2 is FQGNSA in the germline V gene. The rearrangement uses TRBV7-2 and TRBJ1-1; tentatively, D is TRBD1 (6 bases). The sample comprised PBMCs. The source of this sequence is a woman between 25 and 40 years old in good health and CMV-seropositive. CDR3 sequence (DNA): TGTGCCAGCAGCTTTCTAACCAGGGGCGCTGAAGCTTTCTTT. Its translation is CASSFLTRGAEAFF.